The text below deals with one T cell receptor beta chain. These data come from a study of blood T cell repertoires in COVID-19. Background on the study: Sites across the United States, Italy and Spain contributed samples from acute and convalescent COVID-19.

The CDR3 extends over 13 amino acids. Clones were sequenced by immunoSEQ multiplex PCR, and TCRdb holds only the in-frame ones, with some missing. The data contain roughly 230,000 clones, around nine tenths of them seen just once; the ten biggest clones take up roughly 0.8%. The sample comprised peripheral blood. The V call is TRBV21-1, the J call TRBJ1-1; TRBD1, as called in the table, went unchecked against the DNA. TRBV21-1 is a listed pseudogene. The clonotype comes from a man between 25 and 39 years old with COVID-19, enrolled during active disease. This CDR3 reads CASSKSSGTEAFF. The CDR3 nucleotides are TGTGCCAGCAGCAAATCCTCAGGAACTGAAGCTTTCTTT.